The entry below describes one TCR beta chain. Its antigen is unidentified. Per germline, CDR1 MNHEY and CDR2 SVGEGT. CDR3 length: 14 amino acids. V dropped 6 bases and J dropped 5 bases, with 17 bases sitting between them. This sample is drawn from a study of vaccination and CD4 T cells after COVID-19. Study details: Two of the convalescents were Hispanic, and convalescents were six males and four females.

The treatment denotes: approximately 9-day PBMC culture with coronavirus spike peptide pools or control peptides (ViraFEST assay). Oncomine TCR Beta short-read sequencing was applied to DNA from cultured CD4+ T cells. Each CDR3 protein gets one entry after TCRdb re-called the PCR reads with MiXCR. The sample has under 20,000 distinct CDR3 sequences, 44% seen once. The chain carries TRBV6-2 or TRBV6-3 and TRBJ2-7; D tentatively reads TRBD1 or TRBD2 (5 bases each). The sequence derives from a human donor who had recovered from COVID-19. Here the sequenced sample was CD4+ T cells from blood, cultured in vitro, taken before SARS-CoV-2 vaccination. CDR3 in amino acids: CASSRGALSNEQYF. The CDR3 bases are TGTGCCAGCAGCAGAGGGGCTTTATCAAACGAGCAGTACTTC.